This T cell receptor beta chain is drawn from a study of blood T cell repertoires in COVID-19. On the study more broadly: COVID-19 samples, acute and convalescent, were from the United States, Italy and Spain. PBMCs, B-cell-depleted T cells, or T cells were the source of the cDNA or gDNA that made up the material.

Seattle cases were enrolled at active infection and followed longitudinally. The V gene's germline CDR1 is SGHTA and CDR2 FQGNSA. V lost 4 bases to trimming and J lost 7 bases, with 16 bases between them. The CDR3 is 14 amino acids. In the original workflow: Scientists estimated how many nucleated cells there were by amplifying reference gene primers. TCRdb's copy holds only in-frame clones and misses some; the assay was immunoSEQ multiplex PCR. V and J calls and clone size are as listed in that table; D and trimming were resolved from the DNA. The table has 200,000 to 250,000 clones, approximately 85% seen once.

Material for sequencing was peripheral blood. The chain joins TRBV7-2 to TRBJ1-1; TRBD1 is a possible D gene (6 bases). This TCR derives from a woman of 80 years or more with COVID-19, enrolled during active disease. This chain's CDR3 is CASSSRQVGFEAFF. The CDR3 DNA reads TGTGCCAGCAGCTCCCGACAGGTTGGTTTTGAAGCTTTCTTT.